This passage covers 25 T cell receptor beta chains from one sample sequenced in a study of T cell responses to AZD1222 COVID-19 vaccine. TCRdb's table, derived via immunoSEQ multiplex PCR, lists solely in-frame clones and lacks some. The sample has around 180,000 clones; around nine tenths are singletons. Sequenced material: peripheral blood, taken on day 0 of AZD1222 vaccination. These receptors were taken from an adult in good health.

The CDR3 DNA is TGTGCCAGTAGTATACCTCCGGGGGCGGCTAATGAGCAGTTCTTC. This gives the protein CASSIPPGAANEQFF. The chain couples TRBV19 to TRBJ2-1, with D perhaps being TRBD1 or TRBD2 (6 bases each). The germline CDR1 and CDR2 sequences are LNHDA and SQIVND (reference sequence). The CDR3 covers 15 residues. Trimming took off 2 bases at V and 7 bases at J, with 15 bases between the two ends.

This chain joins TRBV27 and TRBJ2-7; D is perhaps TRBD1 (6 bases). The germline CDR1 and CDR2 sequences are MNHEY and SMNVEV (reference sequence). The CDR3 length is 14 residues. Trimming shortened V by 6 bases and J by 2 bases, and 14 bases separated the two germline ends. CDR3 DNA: TGTGCCAGCAGGTCTTCAGGGGCGACCTACGAGCAGTACTTC. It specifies CASRSSGATYEQYF.

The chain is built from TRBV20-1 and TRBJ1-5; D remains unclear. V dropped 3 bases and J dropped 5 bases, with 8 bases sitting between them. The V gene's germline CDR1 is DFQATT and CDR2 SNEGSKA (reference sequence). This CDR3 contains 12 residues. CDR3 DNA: TGCAGTGCTAGTGCGGGAGATCAGCCCCAGCATTTT. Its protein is CSASAGDQPQHF.

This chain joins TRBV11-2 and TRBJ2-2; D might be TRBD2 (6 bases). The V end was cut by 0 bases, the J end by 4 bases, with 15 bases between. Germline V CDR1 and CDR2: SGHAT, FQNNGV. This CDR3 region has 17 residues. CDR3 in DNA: TGTGCCAGCAGCTTAGATTTTGCGGGATACATCACCGGGGAGCTGTTTTTT. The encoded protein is CASSLDFAGYITGELFF.

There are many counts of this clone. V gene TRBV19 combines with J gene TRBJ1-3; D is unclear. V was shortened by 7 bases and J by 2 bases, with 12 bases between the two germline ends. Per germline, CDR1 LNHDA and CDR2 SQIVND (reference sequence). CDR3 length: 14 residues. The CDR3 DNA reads TGTGCCAGTACTCAAAGCGGGCCTGGAAACACCATATATTTT. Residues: CASTQSGPGNTIYF. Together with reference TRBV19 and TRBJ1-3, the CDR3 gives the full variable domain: DGGITQSPKYLFRKEGQNVTLSCEQNLNHDAMYWYRQDPGQGLRLIYYSQIVNDFQKGDIAEGYSVSREKKESFPLTVTSAQKNPTAFYLCASTQSGPGNTIYFGEGSWLTVV.

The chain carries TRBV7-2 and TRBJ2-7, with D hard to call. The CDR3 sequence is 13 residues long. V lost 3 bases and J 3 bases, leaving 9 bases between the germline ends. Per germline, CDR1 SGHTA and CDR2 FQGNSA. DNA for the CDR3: TGTGCCAGCAGCTTCAGACTGATCTACGAGCAGTACTTC. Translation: CASSFRLIYEQYF.

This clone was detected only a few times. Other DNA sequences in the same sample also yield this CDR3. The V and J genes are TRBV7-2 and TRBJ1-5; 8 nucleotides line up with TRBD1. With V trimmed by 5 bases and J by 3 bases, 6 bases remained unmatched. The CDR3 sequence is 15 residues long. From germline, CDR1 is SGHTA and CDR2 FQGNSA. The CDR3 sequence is CASSPDRGSNQPQHF. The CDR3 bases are TGTGCCAGCAGCCCCGACAGGGGTTCCAATCAGCCCCAGCATTTT.

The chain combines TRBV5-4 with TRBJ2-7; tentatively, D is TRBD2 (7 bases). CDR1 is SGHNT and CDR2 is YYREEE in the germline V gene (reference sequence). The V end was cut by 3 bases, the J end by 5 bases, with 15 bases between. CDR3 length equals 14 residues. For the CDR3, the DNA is TGTGCCAGCAGCTATACAGGGAGGGGGAACGAGCAGTACTTC. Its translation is CASSYTGRGNEQYF.

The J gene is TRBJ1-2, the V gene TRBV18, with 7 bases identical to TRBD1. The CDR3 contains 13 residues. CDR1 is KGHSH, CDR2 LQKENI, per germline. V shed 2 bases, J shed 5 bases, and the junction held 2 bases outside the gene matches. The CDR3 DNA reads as TGTGCCAGCTCACCAGGCAGGGGGTATGGCTACACCTTC. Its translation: CASSPGRGYGYTF.

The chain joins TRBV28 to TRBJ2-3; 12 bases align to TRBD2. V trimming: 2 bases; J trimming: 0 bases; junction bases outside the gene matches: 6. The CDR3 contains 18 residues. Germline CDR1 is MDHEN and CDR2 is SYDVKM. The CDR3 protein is CASSLKLAGGSSTDTQYF. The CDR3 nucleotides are TGTGCCAGCAGTTTAAAACTAGCGGGGGGCAGTAGCACAGATACGCAGTATTTT.

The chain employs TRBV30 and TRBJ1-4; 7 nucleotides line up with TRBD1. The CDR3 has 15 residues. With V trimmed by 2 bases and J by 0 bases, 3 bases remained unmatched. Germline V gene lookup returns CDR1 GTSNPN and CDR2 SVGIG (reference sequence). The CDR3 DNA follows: TGTGCCTGGAGTACAGGGGTGACAACTAATGAAAAACTGTTTTTT. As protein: CAWSTGVTTNEKLFF.

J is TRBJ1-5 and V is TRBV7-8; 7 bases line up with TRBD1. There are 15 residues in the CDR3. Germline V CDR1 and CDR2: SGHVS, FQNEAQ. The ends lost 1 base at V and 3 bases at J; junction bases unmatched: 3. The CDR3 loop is CASSLERGPNQPQHF. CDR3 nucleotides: TGTGCCAGCAGCTTAGAAAGGGGGCCCAATCAGCCCCAGCATTTT.

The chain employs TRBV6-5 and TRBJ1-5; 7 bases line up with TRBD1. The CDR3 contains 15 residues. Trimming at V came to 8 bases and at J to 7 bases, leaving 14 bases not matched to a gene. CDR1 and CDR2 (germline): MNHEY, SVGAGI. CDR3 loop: CASLIRTGRRQPQHF. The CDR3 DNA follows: TGTGCCAGCTTAATCCGGACAGGAAGGCGGCAGCCCCAGCATTTT.

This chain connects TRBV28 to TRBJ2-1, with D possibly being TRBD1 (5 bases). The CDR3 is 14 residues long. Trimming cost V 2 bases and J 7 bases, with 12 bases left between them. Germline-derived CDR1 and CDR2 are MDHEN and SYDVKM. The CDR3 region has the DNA TGTGCCAGCAGTTTAGGGGCCGGTCTGAATGAGCAGTTCTTC. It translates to CASSLGAGLNEQFF.

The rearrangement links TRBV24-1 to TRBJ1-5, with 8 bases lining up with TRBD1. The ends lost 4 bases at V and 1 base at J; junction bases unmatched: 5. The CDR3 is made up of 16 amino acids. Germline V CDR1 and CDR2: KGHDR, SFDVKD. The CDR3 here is CATSDQTGESNQPQHF. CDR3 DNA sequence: TGTGCCACCAGTGACCAGACAGGGGAGAGCAATCAGCCCCAGCATTTT.

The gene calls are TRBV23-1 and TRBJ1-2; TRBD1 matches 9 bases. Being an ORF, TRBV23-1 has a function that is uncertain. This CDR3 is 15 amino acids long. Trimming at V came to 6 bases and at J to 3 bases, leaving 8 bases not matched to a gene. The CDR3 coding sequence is TGCGCCAGCAGCCCAGTGGGGACAGGGTACTATGGCTACACCTTC. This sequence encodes CASSPVGTGYYGYTF.

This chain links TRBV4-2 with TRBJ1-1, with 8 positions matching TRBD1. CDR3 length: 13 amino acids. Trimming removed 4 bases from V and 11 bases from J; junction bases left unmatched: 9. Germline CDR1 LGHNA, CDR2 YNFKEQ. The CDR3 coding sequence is TGTGCCAGCAGCCCTACCGACAGGGGCCCTGCTTTCTTT. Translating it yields CASSPTDRGPAFF.

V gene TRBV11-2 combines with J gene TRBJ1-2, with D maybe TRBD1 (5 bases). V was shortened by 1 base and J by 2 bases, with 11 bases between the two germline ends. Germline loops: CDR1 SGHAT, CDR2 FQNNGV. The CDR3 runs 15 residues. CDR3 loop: CASSLGPGQNYGYTF. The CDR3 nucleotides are TGTGCCAGCAGCTTAGGGCCCGGACAAAACTATGGCTACACCTTC.

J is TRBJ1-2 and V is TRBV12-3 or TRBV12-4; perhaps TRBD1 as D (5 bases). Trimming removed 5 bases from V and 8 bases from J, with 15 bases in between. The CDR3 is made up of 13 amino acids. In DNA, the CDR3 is TGTGCCAGCAGTGGGGGGATCGCGGGCGGCTACACCTTC. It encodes CASSGGIAGGYTF.

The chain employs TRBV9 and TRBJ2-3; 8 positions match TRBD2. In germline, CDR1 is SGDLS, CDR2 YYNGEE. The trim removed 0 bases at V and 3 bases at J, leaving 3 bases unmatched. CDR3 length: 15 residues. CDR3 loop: CASSVDSGATDTQYF. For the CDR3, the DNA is TGTGCCAGCAGCGTAGATAGCGGGGCGACAGATACGCAGTATTTT.

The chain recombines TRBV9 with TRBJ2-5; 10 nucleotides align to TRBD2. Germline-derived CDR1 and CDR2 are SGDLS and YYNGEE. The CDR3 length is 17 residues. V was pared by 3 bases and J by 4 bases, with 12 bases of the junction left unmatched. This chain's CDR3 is CASSAPPGLAGAETQYF. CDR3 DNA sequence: TGTGCCAGCAGCGCCCCCCCAGGGCTAGCGGGAGCAGAGACCCAGTACTTC. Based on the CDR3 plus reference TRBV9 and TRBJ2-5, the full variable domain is DSGVTQTPKHLITATGQRVTLRCSPRSGDLSVYWYQQSLDQGLQFLIQYYNGEERAKGNILERFSAQQFPDLHSELNLSSLELGDSALYFCASSAPPGLAGAETQYFGPGTRLLVL.

The CDR3 protein is CASSLKKNIQYF. CDR3 nucleotide sequence: TGTGCCAGTAGCCTAAAGAAAAACATTCAGTACTTC. The chain uses TRBV19 and TRBJ2-4; D remains unclear. This CDR3 comprises 12 residues. CDR1 and CDR2 from the germline V gene are LNHDA and SQIVND (reference sequence). V lost 6 bases and J lost 4, with 7 bases in between.

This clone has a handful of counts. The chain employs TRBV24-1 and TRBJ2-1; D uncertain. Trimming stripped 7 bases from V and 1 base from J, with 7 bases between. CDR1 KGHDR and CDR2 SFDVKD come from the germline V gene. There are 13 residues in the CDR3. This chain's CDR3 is CATRGASYNEQFF. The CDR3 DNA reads TGTGCCACCAGAGGCGCATCCTACAATGAGCAGTTCTTC.

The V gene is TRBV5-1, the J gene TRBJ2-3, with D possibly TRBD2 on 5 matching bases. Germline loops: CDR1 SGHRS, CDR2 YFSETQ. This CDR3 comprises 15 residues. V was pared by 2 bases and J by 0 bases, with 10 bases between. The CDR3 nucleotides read TGCGCCAGCAGCTTAAGCAGAGGGAGCACAGATACGCAGTATTTT. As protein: CASSLSRGSTDTQYF.

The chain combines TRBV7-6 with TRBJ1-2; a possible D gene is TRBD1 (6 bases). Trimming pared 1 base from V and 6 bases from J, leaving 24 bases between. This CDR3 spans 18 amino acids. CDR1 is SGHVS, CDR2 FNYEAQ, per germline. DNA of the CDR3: TGTGCCAGCAGCTTAGGCACAGGGCCTGCTGTCCCCCTCCATGGCTACACCTTC. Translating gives CASSLGTGPAVPLHGYTF.